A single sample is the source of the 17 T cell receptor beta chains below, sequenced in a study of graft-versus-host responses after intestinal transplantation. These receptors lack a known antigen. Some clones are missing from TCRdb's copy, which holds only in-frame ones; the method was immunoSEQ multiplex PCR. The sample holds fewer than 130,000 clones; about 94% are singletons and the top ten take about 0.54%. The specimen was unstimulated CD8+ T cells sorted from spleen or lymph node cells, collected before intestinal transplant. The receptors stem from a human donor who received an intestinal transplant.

In nucleotides, the CDR3 is TGCGCCAGCAGTGAGGGTAGTTACACCGGGGAGCTGTTTTTT. It translates to CASSEGSYTGELFF. The chain employs TRBV10-1 and TRBJ2-2; D gene ambiguous. The CDR3 is 14 residues long. The V and J ends lost 2 bases and 3 bases respectively, with 7 bases between them. The germline CDR1 and CDR2 sequences are WNHNN and SYGVQD (reference sequence).

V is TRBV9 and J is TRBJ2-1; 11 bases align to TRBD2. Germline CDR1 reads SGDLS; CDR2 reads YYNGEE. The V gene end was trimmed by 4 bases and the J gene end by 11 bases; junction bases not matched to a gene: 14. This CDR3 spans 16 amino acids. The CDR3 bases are TGTGCCAGCAGCCCAAATTGGGGGCTAGCGGGAGGCAAGCAGTTCTTC. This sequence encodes CASSPNWGLAGGKQFF.

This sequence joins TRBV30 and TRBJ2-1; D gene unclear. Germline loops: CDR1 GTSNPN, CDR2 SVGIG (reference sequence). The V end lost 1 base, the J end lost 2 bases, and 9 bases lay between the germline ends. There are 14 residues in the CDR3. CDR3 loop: CAWSAPGAYNEQFF. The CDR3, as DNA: TGTGCCTGGAGTGCACCGGGTGCCTACAATGAGCAGTTCTTC. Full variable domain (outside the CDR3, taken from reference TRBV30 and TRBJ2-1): SQTIHQWPATLVQPVGSPLSLECTVEGTSNPNLYWYRQAAGRGLQLLFYSVGIGQISSEVPQNLSASRPQDRQFILSSKKLLLSDSGFYLCAWSAPGAYNEQFFGPGTRLTVL.

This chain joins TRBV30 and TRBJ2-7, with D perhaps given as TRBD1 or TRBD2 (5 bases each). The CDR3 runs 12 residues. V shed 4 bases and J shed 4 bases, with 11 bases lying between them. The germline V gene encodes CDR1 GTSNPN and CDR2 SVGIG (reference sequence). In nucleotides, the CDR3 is TGTGCCTGGACTTCAGGGACGTACGAGCAGTACTTC. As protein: CAWTSGTYEQYF.

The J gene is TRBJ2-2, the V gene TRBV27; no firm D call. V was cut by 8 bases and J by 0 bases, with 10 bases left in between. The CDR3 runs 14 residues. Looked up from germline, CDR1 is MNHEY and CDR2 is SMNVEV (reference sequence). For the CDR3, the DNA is TGTGCCAGCCGGAAACGTTCGAACACCGGGGAGCTGTTTTTT. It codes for CASRKRSNTGELFF.

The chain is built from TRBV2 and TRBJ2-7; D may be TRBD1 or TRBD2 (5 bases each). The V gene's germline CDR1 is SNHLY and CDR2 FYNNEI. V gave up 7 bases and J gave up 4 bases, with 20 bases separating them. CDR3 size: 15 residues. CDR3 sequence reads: CASIYSGRRLYEQYF. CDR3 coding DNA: TGTGCCAGCATTTACTCAGGGCGGAGGTTGTACGAGCAGTACTTC. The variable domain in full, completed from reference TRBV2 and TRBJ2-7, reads EPEVTQTPSHQVTQMGQEVILRCVPISNHLYFYWYRQILGQKVEFLVSFYNNEISEKSEIFDDQFSVERPDGSNFTLKIRSTKLEDSAMYFCASIYSGRRLYEQYFGPGTRLTVT.

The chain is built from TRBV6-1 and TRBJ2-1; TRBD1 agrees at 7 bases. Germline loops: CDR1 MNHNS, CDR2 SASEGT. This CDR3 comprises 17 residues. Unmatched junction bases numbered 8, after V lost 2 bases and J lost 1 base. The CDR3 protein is CASSEHRGGWSYNEQFF. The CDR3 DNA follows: TGTGCCAGCAGTGAACATAGAGGGGGCTGGTCCTACAATGAGCAGTTCTTC.

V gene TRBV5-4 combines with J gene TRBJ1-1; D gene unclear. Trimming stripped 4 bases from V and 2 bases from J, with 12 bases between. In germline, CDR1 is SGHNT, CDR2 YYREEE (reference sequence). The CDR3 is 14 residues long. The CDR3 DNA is TGTGCCAGCAGCCCTGGACGGAGCAACACTGAAGCTTTCTTT. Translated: CASSPGRSNTEAFF.

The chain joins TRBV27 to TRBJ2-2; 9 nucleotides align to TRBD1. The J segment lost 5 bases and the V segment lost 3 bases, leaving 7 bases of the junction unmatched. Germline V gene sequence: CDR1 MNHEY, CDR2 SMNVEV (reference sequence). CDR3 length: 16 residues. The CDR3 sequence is CASSFSTGGLTGELFF. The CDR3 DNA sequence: TGTGCCAGCAGTTTTAGCACAGGGGGCCTAACCGGGGAGCTGTTTTTT.

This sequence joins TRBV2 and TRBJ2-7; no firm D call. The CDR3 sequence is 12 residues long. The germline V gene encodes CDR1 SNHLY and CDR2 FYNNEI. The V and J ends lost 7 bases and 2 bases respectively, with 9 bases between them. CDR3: CASTEVAYEQYF. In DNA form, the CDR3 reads TGTGCCAGCACCGAGGTGGCCTACGAGCAGTACTTC.

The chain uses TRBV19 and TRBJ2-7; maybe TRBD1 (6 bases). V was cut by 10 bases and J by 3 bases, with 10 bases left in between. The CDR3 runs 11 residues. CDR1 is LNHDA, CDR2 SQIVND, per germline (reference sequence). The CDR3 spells CATSDSYEQYF. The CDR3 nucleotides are TGTGCCACCTCGGACAGCTACGAGCAGTACTTC. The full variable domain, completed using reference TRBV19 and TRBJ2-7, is DGGITQSPKYLFRKEGQNVTLSCEQNLNHDAMYWYRQDPGQGLRLIYYSQIVNDFQKGDIAEGYSVSREKKESFPLTVTSAQKNPTAFYLCATSDSYEQYFGPGTRLTVT.

The CDR3 loop reads CASTQGGGLLSTDTQYF. The CDR3 nucleotides read TGTGCCAGCACACAGGGGGGGGGTCTACTTAGCACAGATACGCAGTATTTT. This chain uses TRBV7-8 with TRBJ2-3; possible D gene TRBD1, 8 bases. The V gene's germline CDR1 is SGHVS and CDR2 FQNEAQ. The V end lost 7 bases, the J end lost 0 bases, and 20 bases lay between the germline ends. CDR3 length: 17 amino acids.

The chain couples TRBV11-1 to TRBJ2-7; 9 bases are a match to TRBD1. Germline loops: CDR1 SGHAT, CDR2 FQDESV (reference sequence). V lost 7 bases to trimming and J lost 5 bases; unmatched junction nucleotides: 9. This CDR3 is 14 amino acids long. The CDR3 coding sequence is TGTGCCAGCAAACCGGGACAGGGAGCCCACGAGCAGTACTTC. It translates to CASKPGQGAHEQYF.

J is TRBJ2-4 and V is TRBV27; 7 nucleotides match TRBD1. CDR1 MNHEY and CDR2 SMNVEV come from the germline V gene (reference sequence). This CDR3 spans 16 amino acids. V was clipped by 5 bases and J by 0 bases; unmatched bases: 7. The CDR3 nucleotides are TGTGCCAGCAGTCAGGAAAGGGGGCTAGCCAAAAACATTCAGTACTTC. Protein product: CASSQERGLAKNIQYF.

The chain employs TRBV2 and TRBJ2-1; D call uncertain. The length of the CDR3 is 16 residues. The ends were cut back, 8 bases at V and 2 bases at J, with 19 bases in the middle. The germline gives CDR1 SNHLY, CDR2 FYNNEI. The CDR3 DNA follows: TGTGCCAGCCTCACGAATGGCCAACCCACCTACAATGAGCAGTTCTTC. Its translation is CASLTNGQPTYNEQFF.

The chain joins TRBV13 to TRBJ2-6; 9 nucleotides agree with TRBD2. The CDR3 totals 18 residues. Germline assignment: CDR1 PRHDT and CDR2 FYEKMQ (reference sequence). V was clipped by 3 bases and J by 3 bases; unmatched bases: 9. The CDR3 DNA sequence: TGTGCCAGCAGCTTGTTAGCGGGAGCGACTGATGGGGCCAACGTCCTGACTTTC. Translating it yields CASSLLAGATDGANVLTF.

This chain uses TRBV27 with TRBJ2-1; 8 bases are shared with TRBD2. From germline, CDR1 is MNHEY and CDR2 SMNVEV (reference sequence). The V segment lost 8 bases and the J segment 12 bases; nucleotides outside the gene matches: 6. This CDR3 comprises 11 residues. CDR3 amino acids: CASRGGRVQFF. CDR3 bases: TGTGCCAGCCGGGGGGGGAGGGTGCAGTTCTTC.